Listed below are T cell receptor beta chains from one sample, sequenced in a study of shared clonotypes between healthy human individuals. Data came from immunoSEQ multiplex PCR; TCRdb stores just in-frame clones and leaves some out. The sample gives some 490,000 clones, 78% of which show up once; around 12% is in the top ten. Specimen: PBMCs. These receptors were obtained from a middle-aged woman in good health. Some clones in this sample may be carry-over from other donors' samples. The CDR3 runs from the conserved cysteine through the conserved F or W. The D gene is left open where the match is weak. Clone sizes are given selectively: once, few, many, or a class where the clone is expanded.

J: TRBJ2-1
D: NA
length: 16
size: NA
V: TRBV27
CDR3: CASSHLPRRGYNEQFF
DNA: TGTGCCAGCAGTCACCTCCCCCGGAGGGGATACAATGAGCAGTTCTTC

J: TRBJ1-1
D: NA
length: 14
size: NA
V: TRBV28
CDR3: CASSPRRVNTEAFF
DNA: TGTGCCAGCAGTCCTCGCAGGGTGAACACTGAAGCTTTCTTT

J: TRBJ2-3
D: NA
length: 14
size: NA
V: TRBV28
CDR3: CASRPWGDTDTQYF
DNA: TGTGCCAGCAGGCCTTGGGGGGACACAGATACGCAGTATTTT

J: TRBJ1-2
D: NA
length: 13
size: NA
V: TRBV7-2
CDR3: CASSLANPPRYTF
DNA: TGTGCCAGCAGCTTAGCTAATCCCCCCCGCTACACCTTC

J: TRBJ1-2
D: NA
length: 13
size: NA
V: TRBV28
CDR3: CASGNRAPYGYTF
DNA: TGTGCCAGCGGTAACAGGGCCCCCTATGGCTACACCTTC

J: TRBJ2-2
D: NA
length: 14
size: NA
V: TRBV5-1
CDR3: CASSFQTSTGELFF
DNA: TGCGCCAGCAGCTTCCAGACTTCCACCGGGGAGCTGTTTTTT

J: TRBJ1-6
D: NA
length: 14
size: NA
V: TRBV5-1
CDR3: CASSLYRDNSPLHF
DNA: TGCGCCAGCAGCTTGTACAGGGATAATTCACCCCTCCACTTT

J: TRBJ1-2
D: TRBD1
length: 14
size: few
V: TRBV5-8
CDR3: CASSLNRGLAGYTF
DNA: TGTGCCAGCAGCTTAAACAGGGGGCTGGCTGGCTACACCTTC

J: TRBJ1-2
D: TRBD1
length: 13
size: NA
V: TRBV19
CDR3: CASSAGTGGGYTF
DNA: TGTGCCAGTAGTGCCGGGACAGGCGGTGGCTACACCTTC

J: TRBJ1-1
D: NA
length: 15
size: NA
V: TRBV10-2
CDR3: CASSESEGSGTEAFF
DNA: TGCGCCAGCAGTGAGTCGGAAGGCTCAGGGACTGAAGCTTTCTTT

J: TRBJ2-5
D: NA
length: 16
size: NA
V: TRBV15
CDR3: CATSRDGTLLGETQYF
DNA: TGTGCCACCAGCAGGGACGGGACCCTGCTGGGAGAGACCCAGTACTTC

J: TRBJ2-4
D: TRBD1
length: 15
size: NA
V: TRBV4-2
CDR3: CASSQELAGGYIQYF
DNA: TGTGCCAGCAGCCAAGAGCTAGCAGGGGGATACATTCAGTACTTC

J: TRBJ2-7
D: NA
length: 12
size: NA
V: TRBV7-9
CDR3: CASSQPNGEQYF
DNA: TGTGCCAGCAGCCAACCTAATGGCGAGCAGTACTTC

J: TRBJ2-1
D: NA
length: 12
size: NA
V: TRBV10-3
CDR3: CAITTGSGEQFF
DNA: TGTGCCATCACCACGGGTTCGGGTGAGCAGTTCTTC

J: TRBJ2-7
D: NA
length: 13
size: NA
V: TRBV7-2
CDR3: CASSLVIHYEQYF
DNA: TGTGCCAGCAGCTTAGTGATTCACTACGAGCAGTACTTC

J: TRBJ1-5
D: TRBD1
length: 15
size: NA
V: TRBV11-2
CDR3: CASSLAGGAGQPQHF
DNA: TGTGCCAGCAGCTTGGCAGGGGGCGCAGGGCAGCCCCAGCATTTT

J: TRBJ2-7
D: NA
length: 15
size: NA
V: TRBV4-1
CDR3: CASSQVVLGNYEQYF
DNA: TGCGCCAGCAGCCAGGTAGTCCTGGGAAACTACGAGCAGTACTTC

J: TRBJ2-3
D: TRBD2
length: 16
size: NA
V: TRBV27
CDR3: CASSSGTSGVRNTQYF
DNA: TGTGCCAGCAGCAGTGGGACTAGCGGGGTTCGGAATACGCAGTATTTT

J: TRBJ2-5
D: NA
length: 14
size: NA
V: TRBV6-1
CDR3: CASTQIRGSETQYF
DNA: TGTGCCAGCACCCAAATCAGGGGATCGGAGACCCAGTACTTC

J: TRBJ2-5
D: NA
length: 15
size: once
V: TRBV6-5
CDR3: CASSNGPVQKETQYF
DNA: TGTGCCAGCAGCAACGGCCCGGTCCAAAAAGAGACCCAGTACTTC

J: TRBJ2-5
D: NA
length: 16
size: NA
V: TRBV14
CDR3: CASSQDWRGRLETQYF
DNA: TGTGCCAGCAGCCAAGATTGGAGGGGGCGGTTGGAGACCCAGTACTTC

J: TRBJ2-3
D: TRBD2
length: 15
size: NA
V: TRBV7-3
CDR3: CASSLRLSGADTQYF
DNA: TGTGCCAGCAGCTTAAGACTAAGCGGGGCAGATACGCAGTATTTT

J: TRBJ2-5
D: TRBD2
length: 16
size: NA
V: TRBV6-1
CDR3: CASSVTSGGSYETQYF
DNA: TGTGCCAGCAGTGTGACTAGCGGAGGCTCGTATGAGACCCAGTACTTC

J: TRBJ2-2
D: TRBD2
length: 14
size: many
V: TRBV25-1
CDR3: CASSSGRDTGELFF
DNA: TGTGCCAGCAGTAGCGGGAGGGACACCGGGGAGCTGTTTTTT

J: TRBJ2-1
D: TRBD2
length: 16
size: NA
V: TRBV25-1
CDR3: CASSASPAGATGEQFF
DNA: TGTGCCAGCAGTGCGTCCCCGGCGGGAGCGACTGGCGAGCAGTTCTTC

J: TRBJ2-7
D: NA
length: 13
size: NA
V: TRBV15
CDR3: CATSRGASYEQYF
DNA: TGTGCCACCAGCAGAGGAGCGTCCTACGAGCAGTACTTC

J: TRBJ2-3
D: TRBD2
length: 14
size: NA
V: TRBV2
CDR3: CASLAAASTDTQYF
DNA: TGTGCCAGCCTAGCGGCGGCTAGCACAGATACGCAGTATTTT

J: TRBJ2-3
D: TRBD1
length: 12
size: few
V: TRBV30
CDR3: CAVTGLADTQYF
DNA: TGTGCCGTGACAGGGCTGGCAGATACGCAGTATTTT

J: TRBJ2-4
D: TRBD1
length: 16
size: NA
V: TRBV7-8
CDR3: CASSPRGGLQGDIQYF
DNA: TGTGCCAGCAGCCCTCGGGGCGGCCTCCAGGGGGACATTCAGTACTTC

J: TRBJ2-7
D: TRBD1
length: 14
size: NA
V: TRBV5-1
CDR3: CASSLRDSGYEQYF
DNA: TGCGCCAGCAGTCTTCGGGACAGTGGGTACGAGCAGTACTTC

J: TRBJ2-3
D: NA
length: 15
size: NA
V: TRBV5-1
CDR3: CASSLGGLIGDTQYF
DNA: TGCGCCAGCAGCTTGGGGGGTTTGATTGGGGATACGCAGTATTTT

J: TRBJ1-2
D: TRBD1
length: 16
size: NA
V: TRBV4-2
CDR3: CASSHRSQGAREGYTF
DNA: TGTGCCAGCAGCCACCGCTCACAGGGGGCGAGAGAAGGCTACACCTTC

J: TRBJ2-7
D: NA
length: 15
size: NA
V: TRBV15
CDR3: CATSRDAANSYEQYF
DNA: TGTGCCACCAGCAGAGACGCAGCTAACTCCTACGAGCAGTACTTC

J: TRBJ2-1
D: TRBD2
length: 15
size: NA
V: TRBV6-5
CDR3: CASGYRREVPNEQLF
DNA: TGCGCCAGCGGTTACAGGCGGGAGGTTCCCAATGAGCAGCTCTTC

J: TRBJ2-2
D: NA
length: 15
size: NA
V: TRBV6-1
CDR3: CASTPTRGITGELFF
DNA: TGTGCCAGCACCCCTACTAGGGGAATCACCGGGGAGCTGTTTTTT

J: TRBJ2-7
D: TRBD2
length: 16
size: NA
V: TRBV14
CDR3: CASSQAFGGRVDEQYF
DNA: TGTGCCAGCAGCCAGGCCTTCGGAGGGAGGGTTGACGAGCAGTACTTC

J: TRBJ2-5
D: NA
length: 13
size: NA
V: TRBV4-2
CDR3: CASSQSPQGEQYF
DNA: TGTGCCAGCAGCCAATCCCCGCAAGGGGAGCAGTACTTC